Listed here are 24 T cell receptor beta chains from one sample, sequenced in a study of post-analysis software for immune sequencing data. Tagging with unique molecular identifiers was a feature of the TCR beta cDNA libraries. TCRdb processed the PCR reads anew with MiXCR; each CDR3 protein has one entry. This sample yields just over 250,000 distinct CDR3 sequences, of which 35% to 40% are seen a single time; 4.5% to 5.5% belongs to the top ten. Notes on the study in general: Comparison of patients with controls showed five or six TRBV segments more frequent in patients, TRBV5-6, TRBV5-1 and TRBV20-1 among them.

Their target antigens are unknown. Sequencing was done on a sample of blood. These receptor sequences come from a girl under 18 with multiple sclerosis.

This clonotype was recorded many times. The chain has TRBV9 and TRBJ2-7, with a weak D call TRBD2 (5 bases). Per the germline V gene, CDR1 is SGDLS and CDR2 is YYNGEE. V lost 3 bases and J 1 base, leaving 23 bases between the germline ends. This CDR3 is built from 18 residues. CDR3 nucleotides: TGTGCCAGCAGCGCAAGTAGCCCCCCCAGCGGCCCTTCCTACGAGCAGTACTTC. Translated, it gives CASSASSPPSGPSYEQYF.

Details on this clonotype: A much bigger clone sits one base away, suggesting this may be a read error. This chain links TRBV28 with TRBJ1-5; D call uncertain. The germline gives CDR1 MDHEN, CDR2 SYDVKM. The CDR3 contains 14 residues. CDR3 region: CASSFQALNRPQHF. The CDR3 DNA reads TGTGCCAGCAGTTTTCAGGCCCTAAATCGGCCCCAGCATTTT.

About this clonotype: The germline gene is not matched at one end of the junction; a read error may be the cause. V and J are TRBV27 and TRBJ1-5; 10 bases fit TRBD1. The CDR3 is 15 amino acids. The germline V gene has CDR1 MNHEY and CDR2 SMNVEV (reference sequence). The CDR3 here is CTSSQTGGRNQPQHF. CDR3 coding DNA: TGTACCAGCAGTCAGACAGGGGGCCGCAATCAGCCCCAGCATTTT.

Regarding this clonotype: At one end, the junction sequence differs from germline, possibly due to a read error. V and J are TRBV4-1 and TRBJ1-5; TRBD1 aligns across 8 bases. The germline V gene has CDR1 MGHRA and CDR2 YSYEKL. CDR3 length: 16 amino acids. The CDR3 region is CANSQGDRLDGQPQHF. For the CDR3, the DNA is TGCGCCAACAGCCAAGGGGACAGGCTCGACGGGCAGCCCCAGCATTTT.

The chain links TRBV3-1 to TRBJ1-5, with D possibly being TRBD1 (6 bases). The length of the CDR3 is 15 residues. Germline-derived CDR1 and CDR2 are LGHDT and YNNKEL (reference sequence). Deletions cut 5 bases from V and 5 bases from J, with 16 bases between. The CDR3 sequence: CASSEGPDRYQPQHF. The DNA of the CDR3 is TGTGCCAGCAGCGAAGGACCCGACAGGTATCAGCCCCAGCATTTT.

The sample holds a few counts of this clonotype. The chain joins TRBV9 to TRBJ2-2; D gene ambiguous. Trimming removed 0 bases at V and 6 bases at J, with 6 bases between. The germline gives CDR1 SGDLS, CDR2 YYNGEE. The CDR3 is 13 residues long. CDR3 DNA sequence: TGTGCCAGCAGCGTAGCGCATTCCGGGGAGCTGTTTTTT. Translation: CASSVAHSGELFF.

With regard to this clonotype: Being one base from a much bigger clone, this may be a read error. The CDR3 DNA reads TGCAACCTCCGAGAGACCCAGTTCTTC. The encoded protein is CNLRETQFF. The chain carries TRBV29-1 and TRBJ2-1; D ambiguous. The CDR3 covers 9 residues. CDR1 is SQVTM, CDR2 ANQGSEA, per germline.

This clonotype has more than one count but fewer than ten. The J gene is TRBJ1-1, the V gene TRBV5-4; TRBD1 matches 8 bases. The germline V gene encodes CDR1 SGHNT and CDR2 YYREEE (reference sequence). J gave up 1 base and V 1 base, and 6 bases lay outside the gene matches. This CDR3 is built from 16 residues. This CDR3 is CASSLRPRGQNTEAFF. The CDR3 DNA sequence: TGTGCCAGCAGCTTGCGCCCCAGGGGGCAGAACACTGAAGCTTTCTTT.

CDR3 sequence reads: CASSPVTGAICYEQYF. DNA of the CDR3: TGCGCCAGCAGCCCGGTCACAGGGGCTATCTGCTACGAGCAGTACTTC. The chain joins TRBV4-1 to TRBJ2-7, with 7 bases matching TRBD1. Per germline, CDR1 MGHRA and CDR2 YSYEKL. CDR3 length: 16 amino acids. V was pared by 4 bases and J by 3 bases, with 12 bases of the junction left unmatched.

This clonotype was counted at least ten times. The V and J genes are TRBV12-3 or TRBV12-4 and TRBJ2-3, with TRBD2 matching 13 bases. The CDR3 totals 14 residues. V shed 9 bases, J shed 9 bases, and the junction held 9 bases outside the gene matches. CDR3 DNA: TGTGCCAGTGGGACTAGCGGGACCTCGGAGACGCAGTATTTT. This codes for CASGTSGTSETQYF.

This clonotype has a single count. The chain carries TRBV14 and TRBJ1-2, with D uncertain. The V gene's germline CDR1 is SGHDN and CDR2 FVKESK. V was trimmed by 0 bases and J by 8 bases, leaving 16 bases between them. The CDR3 runs 15 residues. The DNA of the CDR3 is TGTGCCAGCAGCCAAGATTGGGCGGCAGCATCGGGCTACACCTTC. It translates to CASSQDWAAASGYTF.

The V call is TRBV3-1, the J call TRBJ1-1, with TRBD1 as a possible D gene (6 bases). This CDR3 is built from 13 residues. Trimming took off 1 base at V and 8 bases at J, with 11 bases between the two ends. Per germline, CDR1 LGHDT and CDR2 YNNKEL (reference sequence). The DNA of the CDR3 is TGTGCCAGCAGCCAAGGAGGGGGTAGAGAAGCTTTCTTT. Encoded protein: CASSQGGGREAFF.

V and J are TRBV28 and TRBJ1-1; no clear D gene. Trimming took 3 bases from V and 5 from J, leaving 22 bases between them. This CDR3 spans 17 amino acids. Germline loops: CDR1 MDHEN, CDR2 SYDVKM. The CDR3 nucleotides are TGTGCCAGCAGTTTGATAGAGGGTGAAGGGATTAAGACTGAAGCTTTCTTT. Protein product: CASSLIEGEGIKTEAFF.

Note on this clonotype: A much larger clone differs from this one at a single base, so this may be a read error. The chain is built from TRBV3-1 and TRBJ2-7, with 7 positions matching TRBD1. V dropped 4 bases and J dropped 10; count of bases not matched to a gene: 7. The V gene's germline CDR1 is LGHDT and CDR2 YNNKEL (reference sequence). The CDR3 covers 12 residues. CDR3 DNA: TGTGCCAGCAGCCCAGGCCGGGACAGCCAGTACTTC. Amino acid sequence: CASSPGRDSQYF.

On this clonotype itself: This may be a read error: a much more frequent sequence differs by one nucleotide. This chain joins TRBV20-1 and TRBJ2-3; 11 bases are a match to TRBD2. The V gene end was trimmed by 4 bases and the J gene end by 6 bases; junction bases not matched to a gene: 3. The length of the CDR3 is 13 residues. Germline V gene lookup returns CDR1 DFQATT and CDR2 SNEGSKA (reference sequence). In nucleotides, the CDR3 is TGCAGTGCTATAGCGGGAGGGGTGGATACGCAGTATTTT. Its translation is CSAIAGGVDTQYF.

CDR3 in amino acids: CASSPTGSGVARAQYF. Written as DNA, the CDR3 is TGTGCCAGCAGCCCGACCGGAAGTGGGGTGGCGAGGGCCCAGTACTTC. The chain couples TRBV7-2 to TRBJ2-5; D may be TRBD2 (5 bases). Germline V gives CDR1 SGHTA, CDR2 FQGNSA. This CDR3 region has 16 residues. Trimming pared 5 bases from V and 9 bases from J, leaving 25 bases between.

In its sample, this clonotype was seen many times. This chain connects TRBV7-9 to TRBJ2-5; D might be TRBD1 or TRBD2, each matching 5 bases. The CDR3 has 14 amino acids. Germline CDR1 SEHNR, CDR2 FQNEAQ (reference sequence). V dropped 1 base and J dropped 9 bases, with 15 bases sitting between them. The DNA of the CDR3 is TGTGCCAGCAGCTTAGTAAGGGGAGTCTCGTCCCAGTACTTC. Its translation is CASSLVRGVSSQYF.

The chain recombines TRBV7-2 with TRBJ2-1; 8 bases map to TRBD2. This CDR3 contains 14 residues. The V and J ends lost 6 bases and 6 bases, in that order; junction bases with no gene match: 7. The germline CDR1 and CDR2 sequences are SGHTA and FQGNSA. The CDR3 sequence: CASSSLAAINEQFF. In nucleotides, the CDR3 is TGTGCCAGCAGTTCACTAGCGGCGATCAATGAGCAGTTCTTC.

The genes are TRBV28 and TRBJ1-6; 7 nucleotides agree with TRBD1. CDR1 is MDHEN, CDR2 SYDVKM, per germline. This CDR3 has 14 residues. Trimming removed 7 bases from V and 5 bases from J; junction bases left unmatched: 5. Written as DNA, the CDR3 is TGTGCCAGCACCTGGGACAGAGATAATTCACCCCTCCACTTT. It translates to CASTWDRDNSPLHF.

The CDR3 sequence is CASSPSGGFNEQFF. The CDR3 DNA reads TGTGCCAGCAGCCCCAGCGGGGGCTTCAATGAGCAGTTCTTC. The chain is built from TRBV12-3 or TRBV12-4 and TRBJ2-1; 8 nucleotides agree with TRBD2. CDR3 size: 14 residues. V was clipped by 6 bases and J by 6 bases; unmatched bases: 7.

This clonotype was recorded many times. The V call is TRBV25-1, the J call TRBJ1-6; D remains unclear. V shed 3 bases and J shed 8 bases, with 11 bases lying between them. The CDR3 is 14 residues long. CDR1 is MGHDK and CDR2 is SYGVNS in the germline V gene. The CDR3 DNA is TGTGCCAGCAGTGACGCAGCCGAATATTCACCCCTCCACTTT. This encodes CASSDAAEYSPLHF.

This clonotype was counted ten times or more. The rearrangement joins TRBV5-5 to TRBJ1-5; D is unresolved. Per germline, CDR1 SGHKS and CDR2 YYEKEE (reference sequence). Between the trimmed V and J ends, which lost 2 bases and 5 bases, there was a span of 11 bases. The CDR3 runs to 14 residues. CDR3 sequence: CASSFLGGHQPQHF. For the CDR3, the DNA is TGTGCCAGCAGCTTCCTTGGAGGCCATCAGCCCCAGCATTTT.

In the case of this clonotype: This may be a read error, as it is one base from a much larger clone. The chain combines TRBV3-1 with TRBJ2-1, with 8 bases lining up with TRBD2. The germline V gene has CDR1 LGHDT and CDR2 YNNKEL (reference sequence). The junction had 11 bases not matched to a gene; V was cut back by 4 bases and J by 9 bases. This CDR3 region has 15 residues. The CDR3 spells CASSRGTAGGGEQFF. CDR3 coding DNA: TGTGCCAGCAGCCGGGGGACCGCGGGAGGCGGTGAGCAGTTCTTC.

There are a few counts of this clonotype. This sequence may be a read error, since a much larger clone differs from it by one base. The V call is TRBV5-4, the J call TRBJ2-1; 7 bases align to TRBD2. The length of the CDR3 is 13 residues. The germline CDR1 and CDR2 sequences are SGHNT and YYREEE (reference sequence). CDR3 residues: CVSERDGGGEQFF. The CDR3 nucleotides read TGTGTCAGCGAGCGGGACGGTGGCGGCGAGCAGTTCTTC.